A single sample is the source of the 28 T cell receptor beta chains below, sequenced in a study of cytotoxic CD8 clonotypes in ibrutinib-treated CLL. Measured with immunoSEQ multiplex PCR; TCRdb has only the in-frame clones, and not every one. The table records 60,000 to 75,000 clones, about nine tenths of them present only once. The specimen was PBMCs, collected after 12 months of ibrutinib treatment. The receptors shown here come from a human donor with chronic lymphocytic leukemia.

The V call is TRBV18, the J call TRBJ1-3; D remains unclear. This CDR3 is 14 amino acids long. Germline assignment: CDR1 KGHSH and CDR2 LQKENI. V was cut by 0 bases and J by 4 bases, with 7 bases left in between. The CDR3 bases are TGTGCCAGCTCACCACCCGGGGTCGGAAACACCATATATTTT. It translates to CASSPPGVGNTIYF.

The J gene is TRBJ2-3, the V gene TRBV28; either TRBD1 or TRBD2 may fit D (7 bases each). Germline-derived CDR1 and CDR2 are MDHEN and SYDVKM. The CDR3 is 13 residues long. V was clipped by 7 bases and J by 4 bases, with 12 bases between them. The CDR3 sequence: CASTSGGADTQYF. CDR3 sequence (DNA): TGTGCCAGCACCTCAGGGGGGGCAGATACGCAGTATTTT.

The genes are TRBV28 and TRBJ1-3; D uncertain. V was pared by 3 bases and J by 0 bases, with 6 bases between. There are 14 residues in the CDR3. Per the germline V gene, CDR1 is MDHEN and CDR2 is SYDVKM. The CDR3 DNA sequence: TGTGCCAGCAGTTTTGCGGTCTCTGGAAACACCATATATTTT. As protein: CASSFAVSGNTIYF.

The rearrangement joins TRBV19 to TRBJ1-1, with TRBD1 identical over 7 bases. This CDR3 spans 16 amino acids. J was trimmed by 1 base and V by 5 bases; bases with no gene match: 10. Germline V lookup: CDR1 LNHDA, CDR2 SQIVND (reference sequence). The CDR3 loop reads CASSHRGVLGNTEAFF. In DNA form, the CDR3 reads TGTGCCAGTAGTCACAGGGGCGTATTGGGGAACACTGAAGCTTTCTTT.

The chain links TRBV27 to TRBJ1-5, with D maybe TRBD1 (5 bases). The CDR3 extends over 19 amino acids. Germline-derived CDR1 and CDR2 are MNHEY and SMNVEV (reference sequence). Trimming pared 0 bases from V and 0 bases from J, leaving 18 bases between. For the CDR3, the DNA is TGTGCCAGCAGTTTATCGAGATTGGAAAACAGGCGTAGCAATCAGCCCCAGCATTTT. It yields the protein CASSLSRLENRRSNQPQHF.

The chain employs TRBV6-6 and TRBJ1-2, with D tentatively TRBD1 (6 bases). The CDR3 runs to 12 residues. Germline CDR1 reads MNHNY; CDR2 reads SVGAGI (reference sequence). Trimming removed 6 bases at V and 4 bases at J, with 9 bases between. The CDR3 nucleotides read TGTGCCAGCAGCCCGGACAGCTATGGCTACACCTTC. The encoded protein is CASSPDSYGYTF.

The J gene is TRBJ2-5, the V gene TRBV7-3; 7 bases fit TRBD2. Germline assignment: CDR1 SGHTA and CDR2 FQGTGA. With V trimmed by 6 bases and J by 2 bases, 6 bases remained unmatched. The CDR3 has 14 amino acids. The chain's CDR3 is CASRLWEGQETQYF. In DNA, the CDR3 is TGTGCCAGCAGATTATGGGAGGGTCAAGAGACCCAGTACTTC. Complete variable domain (other parts from reference TRBV7-3 and TRBJ2-5): GAGVSQTPSNKVTEKGKYVELRCDPISGHTALYWYRQSLGQGPEFLIYFQGTGAADDSGLPNDRFFAVRPEGSVSTLKIQRTERGDSAVYLCASRLWEGQETQYFGPGTRLLVL.

The chain couples TRBV9 to TRBJ2-1; TRBD2 matches at 10 bases. The J segment lost 5 bases and the V segment lost 8 bases, leaving 4 bases of the junction unmatched. CDR3 size: 13 residues. Germline V gene data show CDR1 as SGDLS and CDR2 as YYNGEE. CDR3 loop: CASRTSGNNEQFF. The CDR3 region has the DNA TGTGCCAGTCGGACTAGCGGAAACAATGAGCAGTTCTTC.

The count of this clone is one. The genes are TRBV7-3 and TRBJ1-3; D is unclear. CDR1 and CDR2 (germline): SGHTA, FQGTGA. The CDR3 extends over 12 amino acids. Trimming shortened V by 7 bases and J by 0 bases, and 4 bases separated the two germline ends. Written as DNA, the CDR3 is TGTGCCAGCAAAAGCTCTGGAAACACCATATATTTT. Translation gives CASKSSGNTIYF.

The chain links TRBV29-1 to TRBJ2-1; perhaps TRBD2 as D (5 bases). CDR3 length: 14 residues. Trimming pared 8 bases from V and 8 bases from J, leaving 22 bases between. The germline gives CDR1 SQVTM, CDR2 ANQGSEA. The CDR3 sequence: CSLKSPLAPDEQFF. CDR3 nucleotide sequence: TGCAGCCTTAAGAGCCCCCTAGCCCCGGATGAGCAGTTCTTC.

The genes are TRBV19 and TRBJ1-4; possible D gene TRBD1, 5 bases. The CDR3 consists of 13 residues. Germline V gives CDR1 LNHDA, CDR2 SQIVND (reference sequence). V lost 6 bases and J lost 8, with 13 bases in between. The CDR3 DNA reads TGTGCCAGTAGCCGGGACGGGAAGGAAAAACTGTTTTTT. The encoded protein is CASSRDGKEKLFF.

This clone occurred once. The chain joins TRBV28 to TRBJ2-3; D ambiguous. The CDR3 is 17 amino acids. Looked up from germline, CDR1 is MDHEN and CDR2 is SYDVKM. Trimming stripped 7 bases from V and 6 bases from J, with 26 bases between. CDR3 bases: TGTGCCAGCATCGCCCTCAGAGGTCAGCGAGGCGGTGATACGCAGTATTTT. Residues: CASIALRGQRGGDTQYF.

This clone has a single count. This chain connects TRBV4-2 to TRBJ1-5, with D perhaps TRBD1 (5 bases). The germline V and J ends were trimmed by 2 bases and 9 bases, with 17 bases remaining between them. The germline V gene has CDR1 LGHNA and CDR2 YNFKEQ. This CDR3 contains 15 residues. The CDR3 reads CASSQFTGGSRPQHF. CDR3 nucleotides: TGTGCCAGCAGCCAATTTACGGGGGGGTCTCGGCCCCAGCATTTT.

The rearrangement links TRBV6-6 to TRBJ2-7; TRBD1 or TRBD2 may be the D gene (5 bases each). Germline CDR1 is MNHNY and CDR2 is SVGAGI (reference sequence). The CDR3 consists of 16 residues. Trimming shortened V by 2 bases and J by 1 base, and 15 bases separated the two germline ends. CDR3 amino acids: CASSYEDRGPSYEQYF. As DNA, the CDR3 is TGTGCCAGCAGTTACGAAGACAGAGGGCCTTCCTACGAGCAGTACTTC.

This clone was picked up one time. The rearrangement uses TRBV19 and TRBJ2-1, with a possible D match to TRBD1 (6 bases). Trimming stripped 1 base from V and 11 bases from J, with 9 bases between. CDR1 and CDR2 (germline): LNHDA, SQIVND (reference sequence). The CDR3 has 12 residues. The CDR3 DNA is TGTGCCAGTAGTATAGCAAGGGGGAAGCAGTTCTTC. Protein: CASSIARGKQFF.

V and J are TRBV15 and TRBJ2-7; D may correspond to TRBD1 or TRBD2 (5 bases each). V lost 0 bases and J 6 bases, leaving 21 bases between the germline ends. This CDR3 has 17 residues. Germline CDR1 is LNHNV and CDR2 is YYDKDF (reference sequence). The CDR3 nucleotides read TGTGCCACCAGCAGAGATGGGGGTACCGTGGCTAGAAGCGAGCAGTACTTC. As protein: CATSRDGGTVARSEQYF.

This chain joins TRBV28 and TRBJ1-5; D remains unclear. V gave up 2 bases and J gave up 3 bases, with 11 bases separating them. There are 15 residues in the CDR3. CDR1 and CDR2 (germline): MDHEN, SYDVKM. CDR3 residues: CASSLLSPHNQPQHF. The CDR3 DNA sequence: TGTGCCAGCAGTTTACTGAGTCCGCACAATCAGCCCCAGCATTTT.

This chain uses TRBV19 with TRBJ2-7; D uncertain. CDR1 is LNHDA, CDR2 SQIVND, per germline (reference sequence). There are 18 residues in the CDR3. Trimming stripped 2 bases from V and 1 base from J, with 21 bases between. CDR3 protein: CASSIRAEPALRSYEQYF. CDR3 in DNA: TGTGCCAGTAGTATAAGGGCAGAGCCGGCACTAAGATCCTACGAGCAGTACTTC.

J is TRBJ1-2 and V is TRBV7-9; D is undetermined. V lost 4 bases to trimming and J lost 3 bases, with 6 bases between them. The CDR3 totals 12 residues. Germline V CDR1 and CDR2: SEHNR, FQNEAQ (reference sequence). The CDR3 DNA is TGTGCCAGCAGCTCGGCCGACTATGGCTACACCTTC. Protein: CASSSADYGYTF.

The chain joins TRBV11-2 to TRBJ1-3; D gene uncertain. The V end lost 5 bases, the J end lost 10 bases, and 18 bases lay between the germline ends. In germline, CDR1 is SGHAT, CDR2 FQNNGV. The CDR3 contains 14 residues. The CDR3 sequence: CASSTLGVLETIYF. CDR3 nucleotide sequence: TGTGCCAGCAGCACCCTGGGAGTCCTGGAGACCATATATTTT.

The rearrangement links TRBV4-1 to TRBJ2-4, with a weak D call TRBD2 (6 bases). The CDR3 is 15 amino acids. Germline V CDR1 and CDR2: MGHRA, YSYEKL. The V end was cut by 4 bases, the J end by 7 bases, with 17 bases between. CDR3 residues: CASSPSTRGSNIQYF. CDR3 nucleotide sequence: TGCGCCAGCAGCCCCTCCACGCGGGGTTCGAACATTCAGTACTTC.

This chain links TRBV28 with TRBJ2-5; D is undetermined. V shed 5 bases and J shed 1 base, with 8 bases lying between them. Germline V gives CDR1 MDHEN, CDR2 SYDVKM. There are 13 residues in the CDR3. Here the CDR3 DNA reads TGTGCCAGCAGTCCCTCTGCCCAAGAGACCCAGTACTTC. Translating it yields CASSPSAQETQYF.

The chain links TRBV28 to TRBJ2-1; 7 bases match TRBD2. V lost 1 base, J lost 1 base, and 1 base stayed unmatched. CDR1 and CDR2 (germline): MDHEN, SYDVKM. The CDR3 is made up of 15 amino acids. The CDR3 region has the DNA TGTGCCAGCAGTTTATTCGGGGGGTCCTACAATGAGCAGTTCTTC. It codes for CASSLFGGSYNEQFF.

V usage is TRBV12-5 and J usage is TRBJ2-1, with a possible D match to TRBD2 (6 bases). Per the germline V gene, CDR1 is LGHNT and CDR2 is FRNRAP. V shed 1 base and J shed 8 bases, with 21 bases lying between them. This CDR3 has 17 amino acids. CDR3: CASGLARDSRNTHEQFF. CDR3 nucleotide sequence: TGTGCTAGTGGTTTGGCCCGGGACTCCCGGAATACCCATGAGCAGTTCTTC.

The chain carries TRBV7-2 and TRBJ1-3; no reliable D call. The germline V gene has CDR1 SGHTA and CDR2 FQGNSA. Trimming took 1 base from V and 1 from J, leaving 14 bases between them. The CDR3 extends over 17 amino acids. The CDR3: CASSLDGASRSGNTIYF. CDR3 DNA sequence: TGTGCCAGCAGCTTAGACGGCGCATCGAGGTCTGGAAACACCATATATTTT.

The chain employs TRBV7-9 and TRBJ1-1; weak D call: TRBD1 (5 bases). CDR3 length: 13 residues. Germline V gene lookup returns CDR1 SEHNR and CDR2 FQNEAQ (reference sequence). V lost 4 bases, J lost 7 bases, and 13 bases lay in between. CDR3 sequence reads: CASSSAQGGEAFF. CDR3 sequence (DNA): TGTGCCAGCAGCTCAGCCCAGGGAGGTGAAGCTTTCTTT.

The genes are TRBV19 and TRBJ1-1; D is unresolved. CDR3 length equals 14 residues. V lost 3 bases and J 3 bases, leaving 11 bases between the germline ends. Looked up from germline, CDR1 is LNHDA and CDR2 is SQIVND (reference sequence). In nucleotides, the CDR3 is TGTGCCAGTAGTATGCCCGACGGCTACACTGAAGCTTTCTTT. Translated, it gives CASSMPDGYTEAFF.

The chain uses TRBV19 and TRBJ2-7, with TRBD1 matching over 7 bases. Germline CDR1 and CDR2: LNHDA and SQIVND (reference sequence). Trimming cost V 5 bases and J 0 bases; bases outside gene matches: 13. The CDR3 is made up of 17 amino acids. CDR3 in amino acids: CASSLRDSRIISYEQYF. CDR3 nucleotide sequence: TGTGCCAGTAGTTTACGGGACAGTCGAATTATCTCCTACGAGCAGTACTTC.